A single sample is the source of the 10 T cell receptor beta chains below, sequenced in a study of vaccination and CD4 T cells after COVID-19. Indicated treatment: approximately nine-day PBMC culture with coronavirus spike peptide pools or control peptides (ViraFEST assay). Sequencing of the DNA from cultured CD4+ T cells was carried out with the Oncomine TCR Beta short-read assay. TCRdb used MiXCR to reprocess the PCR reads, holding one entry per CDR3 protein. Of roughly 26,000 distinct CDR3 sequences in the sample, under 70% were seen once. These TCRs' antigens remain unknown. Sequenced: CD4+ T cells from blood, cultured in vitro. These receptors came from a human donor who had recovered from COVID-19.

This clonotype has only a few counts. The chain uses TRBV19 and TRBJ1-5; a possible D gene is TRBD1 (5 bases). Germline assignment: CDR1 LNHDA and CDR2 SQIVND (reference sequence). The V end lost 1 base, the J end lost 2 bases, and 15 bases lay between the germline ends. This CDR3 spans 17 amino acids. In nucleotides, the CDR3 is TGTGCCAGTAGTATAGGGGGGACTTATGGTCGCAATCAGCCCCAGCATTTT. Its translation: CASSIGGTYGRNQPQHF.

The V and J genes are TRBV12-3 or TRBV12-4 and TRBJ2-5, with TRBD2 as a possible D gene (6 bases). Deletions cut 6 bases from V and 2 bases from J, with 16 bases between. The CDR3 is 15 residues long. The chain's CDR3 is CASSLAQAGQETQYF. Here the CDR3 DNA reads TGTGCCAGCAGCCTCGCACAGGCGGGACAAGAGACCCAGTACTTC.

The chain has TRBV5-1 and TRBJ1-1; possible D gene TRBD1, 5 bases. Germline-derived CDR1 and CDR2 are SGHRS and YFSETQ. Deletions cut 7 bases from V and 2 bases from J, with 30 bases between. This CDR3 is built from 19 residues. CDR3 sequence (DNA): TGCGCCAGCTCTCCCTTTGGGGCTGCGGTTGGGGAGGGCAACACTGAAGCTTTCTTT. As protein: CASSPFGAAVGEGNTEAFF.

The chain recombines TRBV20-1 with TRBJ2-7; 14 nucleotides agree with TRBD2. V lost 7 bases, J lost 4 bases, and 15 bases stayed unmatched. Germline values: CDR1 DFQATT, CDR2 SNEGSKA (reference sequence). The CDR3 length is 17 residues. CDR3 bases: TGCAGTGGGGAATCCGTAGGGACTAGCGGGAGCAATTACGAGCAGTACTTC. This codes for CSGESVGTSGSNYEQYF.

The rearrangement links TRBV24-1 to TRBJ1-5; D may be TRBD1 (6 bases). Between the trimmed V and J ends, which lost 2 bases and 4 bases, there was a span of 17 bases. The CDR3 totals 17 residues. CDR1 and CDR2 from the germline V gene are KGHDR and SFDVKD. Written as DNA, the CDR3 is TGTGCCACCAGTGATTCCGGACAGAATGCTTGGAATCAGCCCCAGCATTTT. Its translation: CATSDSGQNAWNQPQHF.

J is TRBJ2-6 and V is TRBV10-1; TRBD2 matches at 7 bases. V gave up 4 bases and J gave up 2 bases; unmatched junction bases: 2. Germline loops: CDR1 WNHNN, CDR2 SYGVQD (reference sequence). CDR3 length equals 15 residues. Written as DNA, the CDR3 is TGCGCCAGCAGTGCGGGGGGTGCTGGGGCCAACGTCCTGACTTTC. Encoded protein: CASSAGGAGANVLTF.

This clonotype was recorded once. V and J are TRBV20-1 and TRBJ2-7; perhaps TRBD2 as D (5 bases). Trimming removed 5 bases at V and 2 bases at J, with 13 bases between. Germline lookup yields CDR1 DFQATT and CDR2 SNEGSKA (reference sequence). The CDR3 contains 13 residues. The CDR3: CSASRRGPYEQYF. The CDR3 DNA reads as TGCAGTGCTTCCCGCCGGGGTCCCTACGAGCAGTACTTC.

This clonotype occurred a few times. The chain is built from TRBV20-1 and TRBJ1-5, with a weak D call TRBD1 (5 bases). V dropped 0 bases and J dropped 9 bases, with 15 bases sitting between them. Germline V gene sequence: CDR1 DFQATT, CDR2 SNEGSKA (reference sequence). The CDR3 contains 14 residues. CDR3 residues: CSARDGTGLRPQHF. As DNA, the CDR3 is TGCAGTGCTAGAGATGGAACAGGCCTAAGGCCCCAGCATTTT.

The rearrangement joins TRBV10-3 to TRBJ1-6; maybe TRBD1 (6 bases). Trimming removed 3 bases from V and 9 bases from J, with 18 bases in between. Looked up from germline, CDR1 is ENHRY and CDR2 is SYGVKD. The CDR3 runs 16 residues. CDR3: CAISDPRTVYPSPLHF. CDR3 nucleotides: TGTGCCATCAGTGACCCCCGGACAGTTTATCCTTCACCCCTCCACTTT.

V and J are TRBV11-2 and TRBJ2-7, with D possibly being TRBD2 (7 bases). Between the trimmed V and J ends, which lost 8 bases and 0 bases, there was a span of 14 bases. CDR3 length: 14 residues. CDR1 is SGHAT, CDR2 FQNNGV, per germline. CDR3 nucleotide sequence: TGTGCCAGCGAAAGGGGGGGGACCTCCTACGAGCAGTACTTC. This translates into CASERGGTSYEQYF.